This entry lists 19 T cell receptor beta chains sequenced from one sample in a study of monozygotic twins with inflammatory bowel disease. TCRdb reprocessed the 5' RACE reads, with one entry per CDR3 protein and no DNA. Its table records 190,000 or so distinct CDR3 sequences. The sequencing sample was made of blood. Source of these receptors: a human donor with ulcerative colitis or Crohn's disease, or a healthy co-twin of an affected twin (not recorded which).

Here the CDR3 reads CAISEVGAGSGANVLTF. The genes are TRBV10-3 and TRBJ2-6; the TCRdb D gene call, TRBD1, has no DNA to confirm it. In germline, CDR1 is ENHRY, CDR2 SYGVKD. CDR3 size: 17 residues.

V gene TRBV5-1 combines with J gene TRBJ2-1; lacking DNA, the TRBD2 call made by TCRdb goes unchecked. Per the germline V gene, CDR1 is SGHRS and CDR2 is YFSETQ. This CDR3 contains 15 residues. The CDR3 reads CASSFRRGDHNEQFF.

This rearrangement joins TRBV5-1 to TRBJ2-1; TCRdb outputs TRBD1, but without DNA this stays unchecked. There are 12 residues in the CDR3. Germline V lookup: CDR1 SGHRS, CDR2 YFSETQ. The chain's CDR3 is CASSDNGGVQFF.

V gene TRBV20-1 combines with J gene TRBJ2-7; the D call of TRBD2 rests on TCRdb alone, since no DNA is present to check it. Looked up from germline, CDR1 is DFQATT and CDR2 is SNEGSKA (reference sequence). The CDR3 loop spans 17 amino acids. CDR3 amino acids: CSASSGASSRTTYEQYF.

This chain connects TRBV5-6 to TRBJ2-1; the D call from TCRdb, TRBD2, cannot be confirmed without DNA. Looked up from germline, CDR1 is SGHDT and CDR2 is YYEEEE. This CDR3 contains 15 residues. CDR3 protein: CASSLGLAPYNEQFF.

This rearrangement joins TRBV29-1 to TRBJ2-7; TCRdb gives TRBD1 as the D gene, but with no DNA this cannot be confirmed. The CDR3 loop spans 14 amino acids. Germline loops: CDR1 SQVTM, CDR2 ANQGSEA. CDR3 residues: CSVDILGQTYEQYF.

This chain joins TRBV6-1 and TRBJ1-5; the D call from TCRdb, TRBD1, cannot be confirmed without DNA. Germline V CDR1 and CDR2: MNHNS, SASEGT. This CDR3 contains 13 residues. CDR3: CASSEVGQWPQHF.

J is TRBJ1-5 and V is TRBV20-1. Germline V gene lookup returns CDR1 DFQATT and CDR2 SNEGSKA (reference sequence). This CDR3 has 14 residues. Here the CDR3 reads CSARGFNSNQPQHF.

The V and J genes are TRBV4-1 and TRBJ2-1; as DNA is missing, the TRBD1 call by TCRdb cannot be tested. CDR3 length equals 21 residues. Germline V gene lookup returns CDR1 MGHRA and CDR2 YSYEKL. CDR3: CASSQHLTPGQWLGAYNEQFF.

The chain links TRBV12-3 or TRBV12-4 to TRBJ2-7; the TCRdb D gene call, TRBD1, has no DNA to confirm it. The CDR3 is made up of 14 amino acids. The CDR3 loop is CASSWTGGTYEQYF.

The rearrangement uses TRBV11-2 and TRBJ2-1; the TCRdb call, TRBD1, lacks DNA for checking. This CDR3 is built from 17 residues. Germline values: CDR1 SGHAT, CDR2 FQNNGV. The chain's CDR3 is CASSPRGGLSSYNEQFF.

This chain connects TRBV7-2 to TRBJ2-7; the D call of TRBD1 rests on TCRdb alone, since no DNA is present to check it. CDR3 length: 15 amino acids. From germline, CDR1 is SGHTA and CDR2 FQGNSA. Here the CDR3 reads CASSLGGGSPYEQYF.

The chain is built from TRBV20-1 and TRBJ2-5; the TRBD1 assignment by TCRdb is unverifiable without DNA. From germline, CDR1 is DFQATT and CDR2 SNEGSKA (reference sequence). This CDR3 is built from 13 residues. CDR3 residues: CSIRRAGAETQYF.

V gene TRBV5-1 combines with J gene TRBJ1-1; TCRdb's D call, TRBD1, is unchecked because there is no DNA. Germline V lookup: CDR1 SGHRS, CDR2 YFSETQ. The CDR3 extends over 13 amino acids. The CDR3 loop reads CASSLTGHTEAFF.

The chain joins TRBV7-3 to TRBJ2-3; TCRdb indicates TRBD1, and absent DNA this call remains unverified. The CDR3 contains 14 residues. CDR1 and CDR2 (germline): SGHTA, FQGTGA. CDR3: CASSSRLSTDTQYF.

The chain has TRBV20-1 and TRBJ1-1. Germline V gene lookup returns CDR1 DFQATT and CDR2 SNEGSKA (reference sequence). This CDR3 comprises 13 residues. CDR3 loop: CSARDRRGTEAFF.

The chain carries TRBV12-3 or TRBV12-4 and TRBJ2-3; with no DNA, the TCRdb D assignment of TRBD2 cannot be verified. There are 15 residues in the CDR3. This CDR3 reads CASSPWPEDTDTQYF.

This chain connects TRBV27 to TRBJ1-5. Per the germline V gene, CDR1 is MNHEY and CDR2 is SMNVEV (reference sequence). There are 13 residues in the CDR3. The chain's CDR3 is CASSFVHNQPQHF.

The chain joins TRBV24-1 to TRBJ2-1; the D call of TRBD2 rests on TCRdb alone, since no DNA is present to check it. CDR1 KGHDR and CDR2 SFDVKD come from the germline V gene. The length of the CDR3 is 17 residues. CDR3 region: CATSGTSGSGGTHEQFF.